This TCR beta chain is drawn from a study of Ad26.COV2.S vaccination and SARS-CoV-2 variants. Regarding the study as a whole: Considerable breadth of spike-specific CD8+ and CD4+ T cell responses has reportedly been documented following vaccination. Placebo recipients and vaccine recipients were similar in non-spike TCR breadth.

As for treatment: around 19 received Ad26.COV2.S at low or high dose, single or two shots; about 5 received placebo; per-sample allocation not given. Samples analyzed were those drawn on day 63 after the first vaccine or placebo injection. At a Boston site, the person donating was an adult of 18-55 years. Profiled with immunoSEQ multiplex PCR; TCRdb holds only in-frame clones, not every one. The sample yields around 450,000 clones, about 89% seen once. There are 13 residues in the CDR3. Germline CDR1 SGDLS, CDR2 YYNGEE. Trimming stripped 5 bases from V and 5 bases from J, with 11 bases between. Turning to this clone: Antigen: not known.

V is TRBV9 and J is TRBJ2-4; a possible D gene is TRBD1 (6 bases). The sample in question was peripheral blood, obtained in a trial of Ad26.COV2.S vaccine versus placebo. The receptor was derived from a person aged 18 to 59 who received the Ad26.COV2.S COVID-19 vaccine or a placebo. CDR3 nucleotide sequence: TGTGCCAGCAGTGAATCAGGGGAAAACATTCAGTACTTC. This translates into CASSESGENIQYF.